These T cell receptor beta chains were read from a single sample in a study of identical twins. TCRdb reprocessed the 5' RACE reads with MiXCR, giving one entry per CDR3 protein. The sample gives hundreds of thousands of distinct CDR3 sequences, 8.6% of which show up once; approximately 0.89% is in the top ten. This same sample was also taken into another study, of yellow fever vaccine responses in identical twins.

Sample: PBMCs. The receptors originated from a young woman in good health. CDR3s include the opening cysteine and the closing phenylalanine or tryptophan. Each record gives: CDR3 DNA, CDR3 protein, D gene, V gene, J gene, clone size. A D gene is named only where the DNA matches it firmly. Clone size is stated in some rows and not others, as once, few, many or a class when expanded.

CDR3nt: TGTGCCAGCAGCGTAATGGGGGCCCATGAGCAGTTCTTC
CDR3aa: CASSVMGAHEQFF
d_gene: -
v_gene: TRBV9
j_gene: TRBJ2-1
abundance: few

CDR3nt: TGCGCCAGGGGTTGGGTCCGTACCTCGAACACCGGGGAGCTGTTTTTT
CDR3aa: CARGWVRTSNTGELFF
d_gene: -
v_gene: TRBV5-1
j_gene: TRBJ2-2
abundance: few

CDR3nt: TGTGCCAGCAGTCCGCCGGGACTAGAAGAGACCCAGTACTTC
CDR3aa: CASSPPGLEETQYF
d_gene: TRBD2
v_gene: TRBV6-1
j_gene: TRBJ2-5
abundance: few

CDR3nt: TGTGCCAGCAGGCCGGGACTAGTAAGTGATGAGCAGTTCTTC
CDR3aa: CASRPGLVSDEQFF
d_gene: TRBD2
v_gene: TRBV7-9
j_gene: TRBJ2-1
abundance: -

CDR3nt: TGTGCCAGCAGCTTAGGACATTTGAACACTGAAGCTTTCTTT
CDR3aa: CASSLGHLNTEAFF
d_gene: -
v_gene: TRBV11-3
j_gene: TRBJ1-1
abundance: -

CDR3nt: TGTGCCAGCAGGGCTATTGGACTAGCGCAAACCTACGAGCAGTACTTC
CDR3aa: CASRAIGLAQTYEQYF
d_gene: TRBD2
v_gene: TRBV7-2
j_gene: TRBJ2-7
abundance: few

CDR3nt: TGTGCCAGCCGCACAAGACAGGGGTACACCGGGGAGCTGTTTTTT
CDR3aa: CASRTRQGYTGELFF
d_gene: TRBD1
v_gene: TRBV28
j_gene: TRBJ2-2
abundance: -

CDR3nt: TGTGCCACCAGCAGAGTAGCGGGAGTGTCCTACAATGAGCAGTTCTTC
CDR3aa: CATSRVAGVSYNEQFF
d_gene: TRBD2
v_gene: TRBV15
j_gene: TRBJ2-1
abundance: few

CDR3nt: TGCAGCGTTCGGGACGGGCAAGAGACCCAGTACTTC
CDR3aa: CSVRDGQETQYF
d_gene: -
v_gene: TRBV29-1
j_gene: TRBJ2-5
abundance: many

CDR3nt: TGTGCCAGCAGGGGGGGTGCCGCGAACATTCAGTACTTC
CDR3aa: CASRGGAANIQYF
d_gene: -
v_gene: TRBV7-2
j_gene: TRBJ2-4
abundance: few

CDR3nt: TGCAGCGTTGGGGGGGCTGAATACAATGAGCAGTTCTTC
CDR3aa: CSVGGAEYNEQFF
d_gene: -
v_gene: TRBV29-1
j_gene: TRBJ2-1
abundance: many

CDR3nt: TGCGCCAGCAGCCACCCCCTAGCGGGAGATGGGGAGACCCAGTACTTC
CDR3aa: CASSHPLAGDGETQYF
d_gene: TRBD2
v_gene: TRBV4-1
j_gene: TRBJ2-5
abundance: -

CDR3nt: TGTGCCAGCATCGAGGACAGTGGCACAGATACGCAGTATTTT
CDR3aa: CASIEDSGTDTQYF
d_gene: -
v_gene: TRBV12-3/TRBV12-4
j_gene: TRBJ2-3
abundance: many

CDR3nt: TGCGCCAGCAGCTCCCCGGGGGGGGAGAATGAGCAGTTCTTC
CDR3aa: CASSSPGGENEQFF
d_gene: TRBD2
v_gene: TRBV5-1
j_gene: TRBJ2-1
abundance: many

CDR3nt: TGTGCCAGCAGTTTAGCGTTACGACAGAATTCACCCCTCCACTTT
CDR3aa: CASSLALRQNSPLHF
d_gene: -
v_gene: TRBV12-3/TRBV12-4
j_gene: TRBJ1-6
abundance: -

CDR3nt: TGCAGCGTTGAAGACAGGGATATTAAGGAAAGGGCTTATGGCTACACCTTC
CDR3aa: CSVEDRDIKERAYGYTF
d_gene: -
v_gene: TRBV29-1
j_gene: TRBJ1-2
abundance: -

CDR3nt: TGTGCCAGCAGGAGCGGGGTCCAAGAGACCCAGTACTTC
CDR3aa: CASRSGVQETQYF
d_gene: TRBD2
v_gene: TRBV14
j_gene: TRBJ2-5
abundance: -

CDR3nt: TGCAGCGTTGAATCCCTTGCCTACGAGCAGTACTTC
CDR3aa: CSVESLAYEQYF
d_gene: -
v_gene: TRBV29-1
j_gene: TRBJ2-7
abundance: few

CDR3nt: TGTGCCATCAGGGCCTCCTACGAGCAGTACTTC
CDR3aa: CAIRASYEQYF
d_gene: -
v_gene: TRBV10-3
j_gene: TRBJ2-7
abundance: few

CDR3nt: TGCAGCGTGCCACAGGTGCCGAACACTGAAGCTTTCTTT
CDR3aa: CSVPQVPNTEAFF
d_gene: -
v_gene: TRBV29-1
j_gene: TRBJ1-1
abundance: few

CDR3nt: TGCGCCAGCAGCCAAGATCGGTACACAGATACGCAGTATTTT
CDR3aa: CASSQDRYTDTQYF
d_gene: -
v_gene: TRBV4-3
j_gene: TRBJ2-3
abundance: many

CDR3nt: TGCGCCAGCAGCTTAACGGGACAGGGCTTCGAGCAGTACTTC
CDR3aa: CASSLTGQGFEQYF
d_gene: TRBD1
v_gene: TRBV5-1
j_gene: TRBJ2-7
abundance: few

CDR3nt: TGTGCCACCAGTGAAAGGGGTCCCCCCACAGATACGCAGTATTTT
CDR3aa: CATSERGPPTDTQYF
d_gene: -
v_gene: TRBV24-1
j_gene: TRBJ2-3
abundance: few

CDR3nt: TGTGCCTTCAGCCCGCTAGGAGGGCCAGGGGGATCCTACGAGCAGTACTTC
CDR3aa: CAFSPLGGPGGSYEQYF
d_gene: -
v_gene: TRBV7-3
j_gene: TRBJ2-7
abundance: -

CDR3nt: TGTGCCAGCGGAACGCAGGGGGAATACGAGCAGTACTTC
CDR3aa: CASGTQGEYEQYF
d_gene: TRBD1
v_gene: TRBV11-2
j_gene: TRBJ2-7
abundance: -

CDR3nt: TGTGCCAGCGGAGACCTAGGACTAGCTCCAGTCTTC
CDR3aa: CASGDLGLAPVF
d_gene: TRBD2
v_gene: TRBV27
j_gene: TRBJ2-1
abundance: -

CDR3nt: TGTGCCAGCAGGGGGGTTCATGGAGTGGAGGGTCAAGAGACCCAGTACTTC
CDR3aa: CASRGVHGVEGQETQYF
d_gene: -
v_gene: TRBV12-3/TRBV12-4
j_gene: TRBJ2-5
abundance: few

CDR3nt: TGTGCCAGCAGCTTGGGAGGGCAGGGGGCTAACTACGAGCAGTACTTC
CDR3aa: CASSLGGQGANYEQYF
d_gene: TRBD1
v_gene: TRBV5-6
j_gene: TRBJ2-7
abundance: few

CDR3nt: TGTGCCAGCAGCTGGGCGGCAGGGGGATCCTACGAGCAGTACTTC
CDR3aa: CASSWAAGGSYEQYF
d_gene: TRBD1
v_gene: TRBV5-5
j_gene: TRBJ2-7
abundance: many

CDR3nt: TGTGCCAGCAGCTTAGAGCTAGCGAATACCTACGAGCAGTACTTC
CDR3aa: CASSLELANTYEQYF
d_gene: -
v_gene: TRBV7-6
j_gene: TRBJ2-7
abundance: -

CDR3nt: TGTGCCAGCAGCCCGCGAGGCGTGAACAATGAGCAGTTCTTC
CDR3aa: CASSPRGVNNEQFF
d_gene: -
v_gene: TRBV12-3/TRBV12-4
j_gene: TRBJ2-1
abundance: many

CDR3nt: TGCAGTGCTAGTAACAGGGAGGTCCAAGCTTTCTTT
CDR3aa: CSASNREVQAFF
d_gene: -
v_gene: TRBV20-1
j_gene: TRBJ1-1
abundance: few

CDR3nt: TGCGCCAGCAGAAGCGCCGGACAGGGGAACACTGAAGCTTTCTTT
CDR3aa: CASRSAGQGNTEAFF
d_gene: TRBD1
v_gene: TRBV5-1
j_gene: TRBJ1-1
abundance: -

CDR3nt: TGCAGTGCTAGGGTCCGATACGAGCAGTACTTC
CDR3aa: CSARVRYEQYF
d_gene: -
v_gene: TRBV20-1
j_gene: TRBJ2-7
abundance: -

CDR3nt: TGTGCCAGCAGTTTAGGTGGTGGGGGGGTTGGCTATGGCTACACCTTC
CDR3aa: CASSLGGGGVGYGYTF
d_gene: -
v_gene: TRBV27
j_gene: TRBJ1-2
abundance: -

CDR3nt: TGTGCCAGCAGCCAACTTAGCGGGGGCTACAATGAGCAGTTCTTC
CDR3aa: CASSQLSGGYNEQFF
d_gene: TRBD2
v_gene: TRBV3-1
j_gene: TRBJ2-1
abundance: -